This T cell receptor beta chain appears in the sequencing data of a study of response to subunit inactivated influenza vaccine. One entry per CDR3 protein, called by TCRdb with MiXCR from the RT-PCR reads. The sample contains roughly 160,000 distinct CDR3 sequences, over 8.5% of which appear only once. This clonotype appeared a few times. The CDR3 covers 14 residues. V lost 3 bases, J lost 4 bases, and 4 bases stayed unmatched. CDR1 is SGDLS and CDR2 is YYNGEE in the germline V gene. The specimen was CD8+ T cells sorted from PBMCs, collected around 2 years after vaccination. The chain combines TRBV9 with TRBJ2-7, with 10 bases identical to TRBD1. The TCR was taken from a man aged 45 to 75 who received an inactivated influenza vaccine. The CDR3 region has the DNA TGTGCCAGCAGCGGACAGGGGGCGCGTTACGAGCAGTACTTC. The encoded protein is CASSGQGARYEQYF.